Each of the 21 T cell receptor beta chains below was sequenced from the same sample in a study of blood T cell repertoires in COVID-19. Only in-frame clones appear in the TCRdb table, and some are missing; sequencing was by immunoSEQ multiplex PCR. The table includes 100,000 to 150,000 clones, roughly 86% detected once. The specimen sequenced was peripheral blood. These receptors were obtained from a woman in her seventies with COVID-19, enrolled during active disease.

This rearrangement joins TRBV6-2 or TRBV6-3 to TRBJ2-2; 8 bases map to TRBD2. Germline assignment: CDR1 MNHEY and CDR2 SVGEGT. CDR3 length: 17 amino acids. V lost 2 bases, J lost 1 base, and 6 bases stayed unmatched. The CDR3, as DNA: TGTGCCAGCAGTTACCACAGGCTAGCGGGGAACACCGGGGAGCTGTTTTTT. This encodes CASSYHRLAGNTGELFF.

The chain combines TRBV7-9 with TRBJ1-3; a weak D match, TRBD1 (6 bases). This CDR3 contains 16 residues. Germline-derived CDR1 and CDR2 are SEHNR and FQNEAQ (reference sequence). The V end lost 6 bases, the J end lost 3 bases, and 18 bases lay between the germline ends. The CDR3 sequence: CASRVLGTISGNTIYF. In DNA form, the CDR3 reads TGTGCCAGCAGAGTCCTCGGGACAATCAGTGGAAACACCATATATTTT.

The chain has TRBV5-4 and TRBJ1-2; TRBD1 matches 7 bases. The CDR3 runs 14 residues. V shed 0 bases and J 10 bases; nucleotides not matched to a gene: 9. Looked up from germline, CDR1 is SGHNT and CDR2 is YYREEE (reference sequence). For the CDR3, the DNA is TGTGCCAGCAGCTTGGACAGGGGCCTCATCCACTACACCTTC. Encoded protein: CASSLDRGLIHYTF.

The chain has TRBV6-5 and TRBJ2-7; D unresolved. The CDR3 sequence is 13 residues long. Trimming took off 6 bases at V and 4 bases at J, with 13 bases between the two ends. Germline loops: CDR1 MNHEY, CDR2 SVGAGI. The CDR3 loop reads CASSRTREYEQYF. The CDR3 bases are TGTGCCAGCAGCCGCACCCGAGAGTACGAGCAGTACTTC.

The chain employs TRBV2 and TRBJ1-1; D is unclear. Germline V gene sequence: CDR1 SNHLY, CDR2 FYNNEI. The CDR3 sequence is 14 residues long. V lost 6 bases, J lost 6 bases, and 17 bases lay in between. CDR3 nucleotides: TGTGCCAGCAGGACATCCAAGACACTCTCTGAAGCTTTCTTT. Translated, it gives CASRTSKTLSEAFF.

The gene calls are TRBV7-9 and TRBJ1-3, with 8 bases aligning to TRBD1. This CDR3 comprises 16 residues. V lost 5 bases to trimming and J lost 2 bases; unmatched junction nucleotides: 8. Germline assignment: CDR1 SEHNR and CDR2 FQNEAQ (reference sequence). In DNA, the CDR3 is TGTGCCAGCAGCCCCCGGACAGGGACCACTGGAAACACCATATATTTT. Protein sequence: CASSPRTGTTGNTIYF.

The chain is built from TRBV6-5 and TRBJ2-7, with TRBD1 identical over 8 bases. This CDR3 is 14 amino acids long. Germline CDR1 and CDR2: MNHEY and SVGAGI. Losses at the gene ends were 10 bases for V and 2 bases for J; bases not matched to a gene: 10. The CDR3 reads CATAMDRETYEQYF. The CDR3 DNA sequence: TGTGCCACCGCGATGGACAGGGAGACCTACGAGCAGTACTTC.

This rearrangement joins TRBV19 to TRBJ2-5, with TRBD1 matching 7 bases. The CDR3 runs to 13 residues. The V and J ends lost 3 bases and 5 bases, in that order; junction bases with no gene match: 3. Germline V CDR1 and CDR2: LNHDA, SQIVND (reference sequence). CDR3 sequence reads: CASSITGAETQYF. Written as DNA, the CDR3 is TGTGCCAGTAGTATTACAGGGGCGGAGACCCAGTACTTC. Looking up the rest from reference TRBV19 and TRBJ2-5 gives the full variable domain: DGGITQSPKYLFRKEGQNVTLSCEQNLNHDAMYWYRQDPGQGLRLIYYSQIVNDFQKGDIAEGYSVSREKKESFPLTVTSAQKNPTAFYLCASSITGAETQYFGPGTRLLVL.

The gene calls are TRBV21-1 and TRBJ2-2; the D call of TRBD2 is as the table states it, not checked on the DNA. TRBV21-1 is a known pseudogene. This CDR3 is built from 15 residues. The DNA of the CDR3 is TGTGCCAGCAGCCCCCCTACCGCGAACACCGGGGAGCTGTTTTTT. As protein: CASSPPTANTGELFF.

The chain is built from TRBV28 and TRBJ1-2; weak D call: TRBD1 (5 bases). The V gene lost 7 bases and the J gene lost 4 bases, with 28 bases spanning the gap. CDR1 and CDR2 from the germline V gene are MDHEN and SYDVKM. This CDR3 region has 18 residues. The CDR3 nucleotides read TGTGCCAGCACCTTTTTTTGGGGCTGGGCGGATAGTAGCTATGGCTACACCTTC. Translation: CASTFFWGWADSSYGYTF.

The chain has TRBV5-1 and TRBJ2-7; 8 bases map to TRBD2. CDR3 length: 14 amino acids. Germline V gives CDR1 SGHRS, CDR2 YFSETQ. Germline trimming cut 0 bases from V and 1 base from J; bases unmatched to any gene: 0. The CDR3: CASSLGGGSYEQYF. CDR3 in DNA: TGCGCCAGCAGCTTGGGCGGGGGGTCCTACGAGCAGTACTTC. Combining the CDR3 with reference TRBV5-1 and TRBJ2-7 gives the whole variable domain KAGVTQTPRYLIKTRGQQVTLSCSPISGHRSVSWYQQTPGQGLQFLFEYFSETQRNKGNFPGRFSGRQFSNSRSEMNVSTLELGDSALYLCASSLGGGSYEQYFGPGTRLTVT.

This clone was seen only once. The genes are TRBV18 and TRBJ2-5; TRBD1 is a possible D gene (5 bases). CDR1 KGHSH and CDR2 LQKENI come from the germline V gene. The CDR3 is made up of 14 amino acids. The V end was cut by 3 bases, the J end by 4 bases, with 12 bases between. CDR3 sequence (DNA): TGTGCCAGCTCACCGCCAAGGGGTGGAGAGACCCAGTACTTC. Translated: CASSPPRGGETQYF.

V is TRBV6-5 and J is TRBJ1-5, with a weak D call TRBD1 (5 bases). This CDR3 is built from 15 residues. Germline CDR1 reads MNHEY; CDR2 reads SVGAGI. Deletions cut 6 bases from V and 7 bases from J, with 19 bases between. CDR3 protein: CASRPGGGFGQPQHF. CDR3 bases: TGTGCCAGCAGACCTGGGGGGGGTTTTGGGCAGCCCCAGCATTTT.

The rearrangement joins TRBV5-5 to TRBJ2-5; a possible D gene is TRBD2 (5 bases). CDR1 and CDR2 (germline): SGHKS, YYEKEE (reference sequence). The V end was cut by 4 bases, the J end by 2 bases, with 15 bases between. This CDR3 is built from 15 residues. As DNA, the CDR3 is TGTGCCAGCAGCGCGGGTCATGGCGAACAAGAGACCCAGTACTTC. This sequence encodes CASSAGHGEQETQYF.

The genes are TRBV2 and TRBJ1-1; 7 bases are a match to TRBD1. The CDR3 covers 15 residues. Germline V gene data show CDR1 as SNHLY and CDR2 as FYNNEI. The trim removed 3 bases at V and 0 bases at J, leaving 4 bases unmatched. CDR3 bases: TGTGCCAGCAGTGATGCCGGGACAGTGAACACTGAAGCTTTCTTT. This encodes CASSDAGTVNTEAFF.

The CDR3 region has the DNA TGCGCCAGCAGCCTAAGCTCCCCAGATACGCAGTATTTT. It yields the protein CASSLSSPDTQYF. V usage is TRBV5-1 and J usage is TRBJ2-3, with unresolved D. V lost 4 bases and J 4 bases, leaving 10 bases between the germline ends. This CDR3 spans 13 amino acids. Germline values: CDR1 SGHRS, CDR2 YFSETQ.

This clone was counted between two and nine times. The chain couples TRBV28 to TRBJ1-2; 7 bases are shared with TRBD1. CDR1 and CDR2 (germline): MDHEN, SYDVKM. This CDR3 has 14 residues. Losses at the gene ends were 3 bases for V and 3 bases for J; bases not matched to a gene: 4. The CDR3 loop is CASSFRQGHYGYTF. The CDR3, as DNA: TGTGCCAGCAGTTTCCGACAGGGACACTATGGCTACACCTTC.

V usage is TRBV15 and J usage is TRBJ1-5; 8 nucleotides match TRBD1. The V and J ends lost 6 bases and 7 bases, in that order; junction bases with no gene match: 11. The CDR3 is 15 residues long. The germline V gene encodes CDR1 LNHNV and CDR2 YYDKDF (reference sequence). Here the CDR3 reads CATSTRTGRYQPQHF. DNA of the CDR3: TGTGCCACCAGTACCCGGACAGGGCGGTACCAGCCCCAGCATTTT.

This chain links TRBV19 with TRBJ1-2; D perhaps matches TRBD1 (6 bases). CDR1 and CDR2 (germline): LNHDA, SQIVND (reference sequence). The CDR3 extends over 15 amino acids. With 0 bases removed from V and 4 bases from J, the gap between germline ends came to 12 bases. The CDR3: CASSIEAGAGYGYTF. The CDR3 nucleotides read TGTGCCAGTAGTATAGAGGCGGGGGCCGGCTATGGCTACACCTTC.

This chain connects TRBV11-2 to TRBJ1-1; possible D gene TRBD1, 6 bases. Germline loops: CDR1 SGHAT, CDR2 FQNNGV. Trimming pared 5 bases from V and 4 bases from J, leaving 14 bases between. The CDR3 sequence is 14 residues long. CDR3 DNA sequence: TGTGCCAGCAGCCCGACGGGGGGGGCCACTGAAGCTTTCTTT. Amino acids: CASSPTGGATEAFF. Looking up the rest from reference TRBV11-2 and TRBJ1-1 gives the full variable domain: EAGVAQSPRYKIIEKRQSVAFWCNPISGHATLYWYQQILGQGPKLLIQFQNNGVVDDSQLPKDRFSAERLKGVDSTLKIQPAKLEDSAVYLCASSPTGGATEAFFGQGTRLTVV.

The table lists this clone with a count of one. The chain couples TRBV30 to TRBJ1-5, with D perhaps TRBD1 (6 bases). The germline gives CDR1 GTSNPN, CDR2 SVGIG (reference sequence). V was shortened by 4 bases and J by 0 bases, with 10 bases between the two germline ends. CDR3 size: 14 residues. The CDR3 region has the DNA TGTGCCTGGACGACAGGATATAGCAATCAGCCCCAGCATTTT. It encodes CAWTTGYSNQPQHF.